This T cell receptor (beta chain) was captured in a study of molecular identifiers for immune sequencing clone quantification. Study results and limitations: Jurkat TCR RNA from one cell was spiked into fewer than 1.2 million naive cells, and it was reportedly detectable there.

The bulk TCR libraries were made with methods described before and with listed TCR primers. TCRdb reprocessed the PCR reads via MiXCR and lists one record per CDR3 protein. The sample carries fewer than 350,000 distinct CDR3 sequences, 20% to 25% recorded once. CDR3 length: 16 amino acids. CDR1 is MNHEY, CDR2 SMNVEV, per germline (reference sequence). V was clipped by 4 bases and J by 4 bases; unmatched bases: 8. This clonotype was observed at least ten times. Its antigen is still unknown. This rearrangement joins TRBV27 to TRBJ1-1; 11 bases line up with TRBD1. This receptor was taken from a human donor in good health. Some libraries in this study had Jurkat cell RNA spiked in. Sequencing used naive CD8+ T cells from blood, with Jurkat cell RNA spiked in. Regarding subset: FACS-sorted CD8+CD4-CCR7+CD45RA+ naive T cells. The CDR3 DNA follows: TGTGCCAGCAGTTCCCCCCTTGGGACAGGGGGCACTGAAGCTTTCTTT. Amino acids: CASSSPLGTGGTEAFF.